This T cell receptor (beta chain) came from a study of patients and donors after allogeneic stem cell transplantation. MiXCR, run by TCRdb on the RT-PCR reads, gives a single entry per CDR3 protein. The sample holds around 150,000 distinct CDR3 sequences; about a third are singletons and the top ten take around half. The sample consisted of blood, either unsorted or a sorted T cell fraction (not recorded which). The clonotype originates from a human donor who was either an allogeneic HSCT recipient or a stem cell or donor lymphocyte infusion donor (not recorded which). It is not recorded whose cells these are; they may come from a transplant donor.

The CDR3 loop is CATSDDSHSGNTIYF. The CDR3 DNA reads as TGTGCCACCAGTGATGACAGCCACTCTGGAAACACCATATATTTT. V and J are TRBV24-1 and TRBJ1-3, with a tentative D call TRBD1 (5 bases). CDR1 and CDR2 (germline): KGHDR, SFDVKD. The CDR3 is 15 residues long. Trimming left V 3 bases short and J 0 bases short, with 8 bases between.